The 5 T cell receptor beta chains below come from one sample, sequenced in a study of OX40 agonist ivuxolimab in advanced cancers. Measured with immunoSEQ multiplex PCR; TCRdb has only the in-frame clones, and not every one. The sample consists of more than 50,000 clones, about 87% of them appearing once. Sequencing was performed on CD4+ or CD8+ T cells sorted from blood, taken in a trial of the OX40 agonist ivuxolimab. These receptors all come from an adult with an advanced solid tumor such as melanoma, head and neck, liver or kidney cancer.

The gene calls are TRBV10-3 and TRBJ1-1, with 7 bases aligning to TRBD1. Germline CDR1 and CDR2: ENHRY and SYGVKD. This CDR3 is built from 15 residues. V gave up 3 bases and J gave up 10 bases; unmatched junction bases: 14. The CDR3 DNA reads as TGTGCCATCAGTGATAGTGAGAGGGGGCGACTGGGAGCTTTCTTT. It codes for CAISDSERGRLGAFF.

V and J are TRBV7-2 and TRBJ1-5, with D possibly being TRBD1 (5 bases). The CDR3 contains 15 residues. Trimming removed 1 base at V and 3 bases at J, with 10 bases between. Germline V gene sequence: CDR1 SGHTA, CDR2 FQGNSA. CDR3 loop: CASSLGQTSNQPQHF. As DNA, the CDR3 is TGTGCCAGCAGCTTAGGACAGACCTCCAATCAGCCCCAGCATTTT.

V gene TRBV21-1 combines with J gene TRBJ1-2; TRBD1, the D gene given by the table, was not confirmed from the DNA. TRBV21-1 is a pseudogene locus. The CDR3 totals 13 residues. This chain's CDR3 is CASSLDRIYGYTF. The CDR3 nucleotides are TGTGCCAGCAGCTTGGACAGGATCTATGGCTACACCTTC.

The chain joins TRBV19 to TRBJ2-7; no firm D call. Germline CDR1 reads LNHDA; CDR2 reads SQIVND (reference sequence). This CDR3 spans 18 amino acids. Trimming took off 2 bases at V and 3 bases at J, with 23 bases between the two ends. The CDR3 nucleotides are TGTGCCAGTAGTATATCAGCCGTGGGTGGAGCTGGAGACTACGAGCAGTACTTC. Protein product: CASSISAVGGAGDYEQYF.

The chain is built from TRBV7-2 and TRBJ2-7; TRBD1 agrees at 7 bases. J was trimmed by 3 bases and V by 5 bases; bases with no gene match: 10. CDR1 is SGHTA, CDR2 FQGNSA, per germline. This CDR3 has 15 residues. CDR3 coding DNA: TGTGCCAGCAGCACCATGACAGGGTCCTTCTACGAGCAGTACTTC. It specifies CASSTMTGSFYEQYF.